The T cell receptor beta chain described here comes from a study of cytomegalovirus exposure and HLA in healthy donors. As for the study in general: Early on, a data release was issued that held about 85 million unique TCRs from HLA-typed donors.

Primers included in the PCR were 60 Vbeta and 13 Jbeta primers. Using immunoSEQ multiplex PCR, the repertoire was profiled, and TCRdb retains in-frame clones only, with some absent. The sample totals about 140,000 clones. The germline V gene has CDR1 SGHNT and CDR2 YYREEE (reference sequence). V was cut by 2 bases and J by 5 bases, with 11 bases left in between. CDR3 length: 13 residues. The sample was PBMCs. The origin of this receptor is a man aged 40-49 years in good health and CMV-seronegative. This sequence joins TRBV5-4 and TRBJ2-7, with D possibly being TRBD2 (6 bases). The CDR3 reads CASSFAGLDEQYF. The CDR3 DNA is TGTGCCAGCAGCTTTGCGGGGCTGGACGAGCAGTACTTC.